These 15 T cell receptor beta chains were all obtained from the same sample, sequenced in a study of cytomegalovirus exposure and HLA in healthy donors. With 60 Vbeta and 13 Jbeta primers, the PCR was carried out. Clones were sequenced by immunoSEQ multiplex PCR, and TCRdb holds only the in-frame ones, with some missing. The sample lists 85,000 to 100,000 clones; 70% to 90% were seen once. Sequenced: PBMCs. The receptors originated from a woman younger than 35 in good health and CMV-seropositive.

The J gene is TRBJ1-1, the V gene TRBV7-2; 8 nucleotides align to TRBD1. Trimming removed 11 bases from V and 1 base from J; junction bases left unmatched: 6. The CDR3 extends over 13 amino acids. From germline, CDR1 is SGHTA and CDR2 FQGNSA. CDR3 in amino acids: CAGKTGANTEAFF. CDR3 bases: TGTGCCGGAAAGACAGGGGCGAACACTGAAGCTTTCTTT.

The genes are TRBV7-8 and TRBJ2-7; TRBD1 matches at 7 bases. The J segment lost 3 bases and the V segment lost 8 bases, leaving 13 bases of the junction unmatched. This CDR3 region has 15 residues. CDR1 is SGHVS, CDR2 FQNEAQ, per germline. In DNA, the CDR3 is TGTGCCAGCCAACTCCGGACAGGAGTGAACTACGAGCAGTACTTC. This gives the protein CASQLRTGVNYEQYF. The full variable domain, in which reference TRBV7-8 and TRBJ2-7 provide the parts outside the CDR3, is GAGVSQSPRYKVAKRGQDVALRCDPISGHVSLFWYQQALGQGPEFLTYFQNEAQLDKSGLPSDRFFAERPEGSVSTLKIQRTQQEDSAVYLCASQLRTGVNYEQYFGPGTRLTVT.

This clone has more than one count but fewer than ten. This sequence joins TRBV11-2 and TRBJ2-7; 9 positions agree with TRBD1. Looked up from germline, CDR1 is SGHAT and CDR2 is FQNNGV. J lost 9 bases, V lost 5 bases, and 11 bases had no gene match. This CDR3 is 14 amino acids long. CDR3 coding DNA: TGTGCCAGCAGCCCCCCCGGGACAGGGCCAGCGCAGTACTTC. Its translation is CASSPPGTGPAQYF.

This clone was observed a single time. The chain combines TRBV5-4 with TRBJ1-4; D gene uncertain. The CDR3 loop spans 15 amino acids. The V gene's germline CDR1 is SGHNT and CDR2 YYREEE (reference sequence). Trimming cost V 4 bases and J 0 bases, with 10 bases left between them. DNA of the CDR3: TGTGCCAGCAGCCCCCGCGGAGCAACTAATGAAAAACTGTTTTTT. Its protein product is CASSPRGATNEKLFF. Full variable domain (outside the CDR3, taken from reference TRBV5-4 and TRBJ1-4): ETGVTQSPTHLIKTRGQQVTLRCSSQSGHNTVSWYQQALGQGPQFIFQYYREEENGRGNFPPRFSGLQFPNYSSELNVNALELDDSALYLCASSPRGATNEKLFFGSGTQLSVL.

V and J are TRBV2 and TRBJ1-1, with D hard to call. V lost 10 bases to trimming and J lost 4 bases, with 13 bases between them. The CDR3 length is 12 residues. Germline values: CDR1 SNHLY, CDR2 FYNNEI. The CDR3 here is CANILPGTEAFF. CDR3 nucleotides: TGTGCCAACATTCTCCCGGGCACTGAAGCTTTCTTT.

As for this clone: Within the sample, other DNA sequences also encode this same CDR3. This rearrangement joins TRBV5-1 to TRBJ1-1; D is unclear. The CDR3 contains 14 residues. V was pared by 0 bases and J by 0 bases, with 6 bases between. CDR1 and CDR2 (germline): SGHRS, YFSETQ. The DNA for the CDR3 is TGCGCCAGCAGCTTGGATCCAGTGAACACTGAAGCTTTCTTT. Protein sequence: CASSLDPVNTEAFF.

DNA for the CDR3: TGTGCCAGCAGTCCGTGGGACAGGCGGGGGGAGCAGTACTTC. Its protein is CASSPWDRRGEQYF. V gene TRBV27 combines with J gene TRBJ2-7; TRBD1 is a possible D gene (8 bases). The CDR3 spans 14 residues. Germline CDR1 MNHEY, CDR2 SMNVEV (reference sequence). V lost 5 bases, J lost 7 bases, and 18 bases lay in between.

The chain recombines TRBV7-6 with TRBJ1-2; 9 nucleotides agree with TRBD1. The CDR3 extends over 15 amino acids. After removal of 4 bases from V and 3 bases from J, the junction contained 6 bases not matched to a gene. Per the germline V gene, CDR1 is SGHVS and CDR2 is FNYEAQ. The CDR3 DNA is TGTGCCAGCAGCTCGTACAGGGGGCTGGACTATGGCTACACCTTC. Residues: CASSSYRGLDYGYTF.

V is TRBV29-1 and J is TRBJ1-1; D is possibly TRBD1 (6 bases). Germline V gives CDR1 SQVTM, CDR2 ANQGSEA. This CDR3 spans 12 amino acids. The V gene lost 7 bases and the J gene lost 3 bases, with 12 bases spanning the gap. The CDR3 sequence is CSAATGDTEAFF. Written as DNA, the CDR3 is TGCAGCGCCGCGACAGGAGACACTGAAGCTTTCTTT.

This chain joins TRBV7-2 and TRBJ1-5; D not resolved. V shed 1 base and J shed 4 bases, with 8 bases lying between them. The length of the CDR3 is 14 residues. Germline CDR1 and CDR2: SGHTA and FQGNSA. CDR3: CASSLDFGNQPQHF. The CDR3, as DNA: TGTGCCAGCAGCTTAGATTTCGGGAATCAGCCCCAGCATTTT.

The rearrangement uses TRBV19 and TRBJ1-1; D not certain. The CDR3 is 13 residues long. CDR1 is LNHDA, CDR2 SQIVND, per germline (reference sequence). V lost 9 bases and J 1 base, leaving 12 bases between the germline ends. This chain's CDR3 is CASGRTQNTEAFF. CDR3 DNA: TGTGCCAGCGGACGGACTCAGAACACTGAAGCTTTCTTT.

J is TRBJ1-5 and V is TRBV2; no firm D call. V lost 5 bases and J 3 bases, leaving 14 bases between the germline ends. CDR1 and CDR2 from the germline V gene are SNHLY and FYNNEI. The CDR3 is 15 residues long. The CDR3 DNA reads TGTGCCAGCAGTCCAGAACAAGTGAACAATCAGCCCCAGCATTTT. Amino acids: CASSPEQVNNQPQHF.

The J gene is TRBJ2-1, the V gene TRBV30; 8 bases agree with TRBD2. This CDR3 has 17 residues. The germline CDR1 and CDR2 sequences are GTSNPN and SVGIG (reference sequence). The ends lost 4 bases at V and 9 bases at J; junction bases unmatched: 20. CDR3 in DNA: TGTGCCTGGATCGACCTTGAGCGGGAGCGCACAATGGGTGAGCAGTTCTTC. Translated, it gives CAWIDLERERTMGEQFF. Drawing the rest from reference TRBV30 and TRBJ2-1, the complete variable domain is SQTIHQWPATLVQPVGSPLSLECTVEGTSNPNLYWYRQAAGRGLQLLFYSVGIGQISSEVPQNLSASRPQDRQFILSSKKLLLSDSGFYLCAWIDLERERTMGEQFFGPGTRLTVL.

V usage is TRBV6-1 and J usage is TRBJ2-2, with 9 bases matching TRBD1. The V segment lost 6 bases and the J segment 5 bases; nucleotides outside the gene matches: 7. Looked up from germline, CDR1 is MNHNS and CDR2 is SASEGT. The CDR3 totals 15 residues. The CDR3 DNA sequence: TGTGCCAGCAGCCACGGGACAGGGTCGACCGGGGAGCTGTTTTTT. The encoded protein is CASSHGTGSTGELFF.

The CDR3 loop is CASSVGQWEGSGYTF. CDR3 bases: TGTGCCAGCAGCGTAGGACAGTGGGAGGGGTCTGGCTACACCTTC. J is TRBJ1-2 and V is TRBV9, with a weak D call TRBD1 (5 bases). The V gene lost 0 bases and the J gene lost 7 bases, with 16 bases spanning the gap. CDR3 length: 15 amino acids. Germline V lookup: CDR1 SGDLS, CDR2 YYNGEE.